The next 31 T cell receptor beta chains were all read from a single sample in a study of molecular identifiers for immune sequencing clone quantification. TCRdb itself ran the PCR reads through MiXCR, one entry per CDR3 protein. The table lists approximately 9,800 distinct CDR3 sequences, 15% to 20% of them singletons. What was sequenced was naive CD8+ T cells from blood, with Jurkat cell RNA spiked in. Subset described: FACS-sorted CD8+CD4-CCR7+CD45RA+ naive T cells. These receptors were collected from a human donor in good health. Some libraries in this study had Jurkat cell RNA spiked in.

The table lists this clonotype with many counts. The chain carries TRBV19 and TRBJ2-7; D remains unclear. Germline-derived CDR1 and CDR2 are LNHDA and SQIVND (reference sequence). The CDR3 has 15 amino acids. Trimming pared 3 bases from V and 0 bases from J, leaving 12 bases between. The DNA for the CDR3 is TGTGCCAGTAGTATTAGGCAGGCCAGCTCCTACGAGCAGTACTTC. Its protein product is CASSIRQASSYEQYF.

This clonotype was seen at least ten times. This sequence joins TRBV25-1 and TRBJ2-3; D is possibly TRBD1 (6 bases). This CDR3 spans 14 amino acids. With 3 bases removed from V and 1 base from J, the gap between germline ends came to 8 bases. Germline lookup yields CDR1 MGHDK and CDR2 SYGVNS. CDR3 amino acids: CASSDWTGTDTQYF. The CDR3 coding sequence is TGTGCCAGCAGTGATTGGACAGGCACAGATACGCAGTATTTT.

This clonotype counts as medium-sized. The V gene is TRBV7-8, the J gene TRBJ1-1; D possibly corresponds to TRBD1 (5 bases). The CDR3 runs to 17 residues. The germline V gene has CDR1 SGHVS and CDR2 FQNEAQ. With 2 bases removed from V and 0 bases from J, the gap between germline ends came to 16 bases. CDR3 protein: CASSLSQGNAVNTEAFF. CDR3 nucleotides: TGTGCCAGCAGCTTATCCCAGGGTAATGCGGTGAACACTGAAGCTTTCTTT.

The chain uses TRBV5-1 and TRBJ1-3; D gene unclear. Trimming pared 4 bases from V and 3 bases from J, leaving 23 bases between. The germline CDR1 and CDR2 sequences are SGHRS and YFSETQ. The length of the CDR3 is 18 residues. Here the CDR3 DNA reads TGCGCCAGCAGCAATACAGACCGCGTCGGCTCTTATGGAAACACCATATATTTT. It specifies CASSNTDRVGSYGNTIYF.

As for this clonotype: This may be a read error: a much more frequent sequence differs by one nucleotide. The V and J genes are TRBV5-3 and TRBJ2-7, with D possibly matching TRBD2 (5 bases). TRBV5-3 is reported as an ORF; its role is uncertain. CDR3 size: 16 residues. The CDR3 DNA sequence: TGTGCCAGCAGCTTTTGGGATAACCGAGGGTCCTGCGAGCAGTACTTC. It specifies CASSFWDNRGSCEQYF.

A word on this clonotype: A single base separates this from a much larger clone, so it may be a read error. J is TRBJ2-7 and V is TRBV6-2 or TRBV6-3, with D possibly being TRBD1 or TRBD2 (5 bases each). The V end lost 0 bases, the J end lost 5 bases, and 20 bases lay between the germline ends. The CDR3 length is 17 residues. Germline V CDR1 and CDR2: MNHEY, SVGEGT. The CDR3 sequence is CASSYSAGGGGAHEQYF. DNA of the CDR3: TGTGCCAGCAGTTACTCCGCCGGAGGAGGTGGGGCGCACGAGCAGTACTTC.

A note on this clonotype: Possible read error: a much larger clone is one base away. J is TRBJ1-4 and V is TRBV20-1; 7 nucleotides match TRBD1. Germline loops: CDR1 DFQATT, CDR2 SNEGSKA (reference sequence). This CDR3 comprises 14 residues. The CDR3 sequence is CSAGGRDRGEKLVF. As DNA, the CDR3 is TGCAGTGCTGGGGGTCGGGACAGAGGCGAAAAACTGGTTTTT.

A remark on this clonotype: The conserved closing phenylalanine or tryptophan is absent in this CDR3, likely reflecting a read error. This chain links TRBV11-2 with TRBJ2-1; 14 bases line up with TRBD2. This CDR3 spans 16 amino acids. CDR1 is SGHAT and CDR2 is FQNNGV in the germline V gene. The V segment lost 2 bases and the J segment 8 bases; nucleotides outside the gene matches: 5. CDR3 residues: CASSLPGLAGGYEQFS. CDR3 bases: TGTGCCAGCAGCTTACCCGGACTAGCGGGAGGCTATGAGCAGTTCTCC.

This clonotype is medium-sized within its sample. The V call is TRBV27, the J call TRBJ2-7; D is tentatively TRBD1 or TRBD2 (5 bases each). V was shortened by 4 bases and J by 2 bases, with 9 bases between the two germline ends. Germline V lookup: CDR1 MNHEY, CDR2 SMNVEV (reference sequence). This CDR3 comprises 13 residues. The CDR3 loop is CASSWDGTYEQYF. The CDR3 nucleotides are TGTGCCAGCAGTTGGGACGGGACCTACGAGCAGTACTTC.

Of note for this clonotype: A much larger clone lies one base from this, so it may be a read error. V is TRBV27 and J is TRBJ2-1, with 7 positions matching TRBD1. Unmatched junction bases numbered 4, after V lost 3 bases and J lost 8 bases. Looked up from germline, CDR1 is MNHEY and CDR2 is SMNVEV (reference sequence). The CDR3 sequence is 13 residues long. CDR3 bases: TGTGCCAGCAGTTTGACAGGGTCCGATGAGCAGTTCTTC. It yields the protein CASSLTGSDEQFF.

This clonotype appeared many times. The chain recombines TRBV7-9 with TRBJ2-7; D perhaps matches TRBD2 (6 bases). The V end lost 1 base, the J end lost 4 bases, and 14 bases lay between the germline ends. Germline V gene lookup returns CDR1 SEHNR and CDR2 FQNEAQ (reference sequence). The CDR3 loop spans 15 amino acids. CDR3 nucleotides: TGTGCCAGCAGCTTAGAGGGGAGGATTCAGTACGAGCAGTACTTC. Translation: CASSLEGRIQYEQYF.

This clonotype is medium-sized in the sample. Sequence at one end of the junction differs from germline and may be a read error. The genes are TRBV29-1 and TRBJ1-2; 9 bases line up with TRBD1. CDR1 and CDR2 (germline): SQVTM, ANQGSEA. The CDR3 runs 16 residues. The CDR3 coding sequence is TGCAGCGTTGTAGGCCCGCTACAGGGGGCTAATTATGGCTACACCTTC. This sequence encodes CSVVGPLQGANYGYTF.

A remark on this clonotype: A much bigger clone sits one base away, suggesting this may be a read error. V gene TRBV5-1 combines with J gene TRBJ2-7; tentatively, D is TRBD2 (5 bases). The CDR3 length is 11 residues. From germline, CDR1 is SGHRS and CDR2 YFSETQ. Trimming took 3 bases from V and 4 from J, leaving 5 bases between them. CDR3 loop: CASSSGYEQYF. For the CDR3, the DNA is TGCGCCAGCAGCTCGGGGTACGAGCAGTACTTC.

This clonotype has only a few counts. This may stem from a read error, because a much larger clone lies one nucleotide away. V usage is TRBV14 and J usage is TRBJ1-2; D unresolved. CDR1 and CDR2 from the germline V gene are SGHDN and FVKESK. Between the trimmed V and J ends, which lost 4 bases and 3 bases, there was a span of 9 bases. This CDR3 region has 13 residues. Here the CDR3 reads CASSPAMHYGYTF. For the CDR3, the DNA is TGTGCCAGCAGCCCGGCAATGCACTATGGCTACACCTTC. Full variable domain (missing parts from reference TRBV14 and TRBJ1-2): EAGVTQFPSHSVIEKGQTVTLRCDPISGHDNLYWYRRVMGKEIKFLLHFVKESKQDESGMPNNRFLAERTGGTYSTLKVQPAELEDSGVYFCASSPAMHYGYTFGSGTRLTVV.

CDR3 bases: TGTGCCAGCAGTTACTCGATCATCCAGGGAGGTGGTTCTGAAGCTTTCTTT. This encodes CASSYSIIQGGGSEAFF. The chain carries TRBV6-6 and TRBJ1-1, with D tentatively TRBD1 (5 bases). Germline V CDR1 and CDR2: MNHNY, SVGAGI (reference sequence). The CDR3 length is 17 residues. V was clipped by 0 bases and J by 6 bases, with 20 bases between them.

About this clonotype itself: An end of the junction differs from the germline gene, which may be a read error. The chain recombines TRBV7-9 with TRBJ2-3, with unresolved D. CDR1 and CDR2 (germline): SEHNR, FQNEAQ (reference sequence). The CDR3 runs 13 residues. This CDR3 reads CASSPPSTDSQYF. CDR3 nucleotide sequence: TGTGCCAGCAGCCCACCCAGCACAGATTCGCAGTATTTT.

Judged by abundance, this clonotype is medium-sized (0.01 to 0.1%). V usage is TRBV27 and J usage is TRBJ2-2; D unresolved. V was clipped by 2 bases and J by 2 bases, with 12 bases between them. CDR1 and CDR2 from the germline V gene are MNHEY and SMNVEV (reference sequence). The CDR3 has 16 amino acids. CDR3 DNA: TGTGCCAGCAGTTTAAGGCGTTTGGAAAACACCGGGGAGCTGTTTTTT. Amino acids: CASSLRRLENTGELFF.

For this clonotype: Since a much larger clone is just one base distant, this may be a read error. The gene calls are TRBV7-9 and TRBJ1-6; D is undetermined. Germline values: CDR1 SEHNR, CDR2 FQNEAQ (reference sequence). V lost 0 bases and J 9 bases, leaving 6 bases between the germline ends. CDR3 length equals 13 residues. The CDR3 DNA reads as TGTGCCAGCAGCTTAGCTATGGGTTCACCCCTCCACTTT. This gives the protein CASSLAMGSPLHF. Looking up the rest from reference TRBV7-9 and TRBJ1-6 gives the full variable domain: DTGVSQNPRHKITKRGQNVTFRCDPISEHNRLYWYRQTLGQGPEFLTYFQNEAQLEKSRLLSDRFSAERPKGSFSTLEIQRTEQGDSAMYLCASSLAMGSPLHFGNGTRLTVT.

This clonotype was observed a few times. The genes are TRBV5-4 and TRBJ2-7; D possibly uses TRBD1 or TRBD2 (6 bases each). CDR3 length: 13 residues. The germline CDR1 and CDR2 sequences are SGHNT and YYREEE (reference sequence). Deletions cut 3 bases from V and 7 bases from J, with 14 bases between. CDR3 sequence (DNA): TGTGCCAGCAGCTGGGGCACAGGGAGGGAGCAGTACTTC. This translates into CASSWGTGREQYF.

This clonotype counts as medium-sized. The chain combines TRBV10-3 with TRBJ2-3; D not certain. Germline CDR1 ENHRY, CDR2 SYGVKD. The CDR3 has 14 amino acids. V lost 5 bases and J 0 bases, leaving 9 bases between the germline ends. The CDR3 reads CAISLENSTDTQYF. The DNA for the CDR3 is TGTGCCATCAGTTTAGAAAATAGCACAGATACGCAGTATTTT.

This clonotype was counted between two and nine times. This chain links TRBV19 with TRBJ1-1; D is perhaps TRBD1 (6 bases). V was trimmed by 5 bases and J by 1 base, leaving 14 bases between them. Germline values: CDR1 LNHDA, CDR2 SQIVND (reference sequence). The CDR3 spans 15 residues. The CDR3 here is CASSFLDSPNTEAFF. CDR3 in DNA: TGTGCCAGTAGTTTCCTGGACAGCCCGAACACTGAAGCTTTCTTT. Supplemented by reference TRBV19 and TRBJ1-1, the full variable domain reads DGGITQSPKYLFRKEGQNVTLSCEQNLNHDAMYWYRQDPGQGLRLIYYSQIVNDFQKGDIAEGYSVSREKKESFPLTVTSAQKNPTAFYLCASSFLDSPNTEAFFGQGTRLTVV.

This clonotype was observed many times. The J gene is TRBJ2-1, the V gene TRBV27; 15 positions match TRBD2. V was pared by 4 bases and J by 4 bases, with 2 bases of the junction left unmatched. The germline gives CDR1 MNHEY, CDR2 SMNVEV (reference sequence). The CDR3 runs to 16 residues. The CDR3 DNA follows: TGTGCCAGCAGTTGGGGGACTAGCGGGGGGTACAATGAGCAGTTCTTC. Amino acids: CASSWGTSGGYNEQFF.

This clonotype was counted ten times or more. In nucleotides, the CDR3 is TGTGCCAGCAGCTTAGGGGGCGGAATCGGGCAGTACTTC. It translates to CASSLGGGIGQYF. J is TRBJ2-5 and V is TRBV7-8; D possibly corresponds to TRBD1 (5 bases). Germline CDR1 reads SGHVS; CDR2 reads FQNEAQ. The ends were cut back, 1 base at V and 11 bases at J, with 14 bases in the middle. The CDR3 is 13 amino acids.

This clonotype is termed medium-sized. V usage is TRBV4-2 and J usage is TRBJ2-3; TRBD2 matches at 10 bases. With 3 bases clipped from V and 6 bases from J, the junction kept 15 bases outside the gene matches. The CDR3 sequence is 18 residues long. CDR1 is LGHNA and CDR2 is YNFKEQ in the germline V gene. The CDR3 here is CASSHPAFLAGAGDTQYF. The DNA of the CDR3 is TGTGCCAGCAGCCACCCCGCGTTTCTAGCGGGAGCTGGGGATACGCAGTATTTT.

This clonotype was detected ten times or more. One end of the junction varies from germline; a read error may be responsible. J is TRBJ2-7 and V is TRBV13; TRBD1 or TRBD2 may be the D gene (5 bases each). Germline V gene sequence: CDR1 PRHDT, CDR2 FYEKMQ (reference sequence). The CDR3 is made up of 12 amino acids. CDR3 amino acids: CASSLGTAVGAF. The CDR3 region has the DNA TGTGCCAGCAGCTTAGGGACAGCGGTAGGGGCTTTC.

Concerning this clonotype itself: This may come from a read error, since a much larger clone is one base off. The CDR3 end shows no conserved phenylalanine or tryptophan, and so a read error is likely. The genes are TRBV12-3 or TRBV12-4 and TRBJ1-5, with 8 bases that match TRBD1. The junction had 4 bases not matched to a gene; V was cut back by 2 bases and J by 4 bases. The CDR3 runs 15 residues. CDR3 DNA sequence: TGTGCCAGCAGTTTATGGACAGGGCAGAATCAGCCCCAGCATCTT. The encoded protein is CASSLWTGQNQPQHL.

By frequency in the sample, this clonotype is medium-sized. The chain recombines TRBV4-1 with TRBJ2-3; D unclear. Germline CDR1 is MGHRA and CDR2 is YSYEKL. V dropped 1 base and J dropped 0 bases, with 14 bases sitting between them. This CDR3 has 17 amino acids. This CDR3 is CASSQVAWTASTDTQYF. CDR3 bases: TGCGCCAGCAGCCAAGTCGCCTGGACGGCTAGCACAGATACGCAGTATTTT.

This clonotype ranks as medium-sized. V gene TRBV29-1 combines with J gene TRBJ2-2; 14 positions match TRBD2. The germline gives CDR1 SQVTM, CDR2 ANQGSEA. V trimming: 8 bases; J trimming: 3 bases; junction bases outside the gene matches: 5. The CDR3 length is 15 residues. In DNA form, the CDR3 reads TGCAGCATCAGGACTAGCGGGAGGTACACCGGGGAGCTGTTTTTT. Protein sequence: CSIRTSGRYTGELFF.

This clonotype rates as medium-sized. This chain connects TRBV28 to TRBJ1-1; a possible D gene is TRBD1 (5 bases). V gave up 3 bases and J gave up 1 base, with 15 bases separating them. Looked up from germline, CDR1 is MDHEN and CDR2 is SYDVKM. This CDR3 has 16 amino acids. The CDR3, as DNA: TGTGCCAGCAGTTTCCCCATTGGGGGGGGGAACACTGAAGCTTTCTTT. Protein product: CASSFPIGGGNTEAFF.

This clonotype has at least ten counts. J is TRBJ2-3 and V is TRBV6-4; 7 nucleotides agree with TRBD2. This CDR3 spans 16 amino acids. CDR1 is MRHNA, CDR2 SNTAGT, per germline. Germline trimming cut 8 bases from V and 3 bases from J; bases unmatched to any gene: 14. In DNA, the CDR3 is TGTGCCAGCGTGGAGTGGCTGGCGGGAGCGACAGATACGCAGTATTTT. This sequence encodes CASVEWLAGATDTQYF.

The chain uses TRBV4-1 and TRBJ2-2; D is unresolved. CDR1 and CDR2 from the germline V gene are MGHRA and YSYEKL. This CDR3 comprises 14 residues. The V end was cut by 0 bases, the J end by 1 base, with 3 bases between. The CDR3 bases are TGCGCCAGCAGCCAAGAGTGGAACACCGGGGAGCTGTTTTTT. This sequence encodes CASSQEWNTGELFF.